The count of the clone carrying this T cell receptor (beta chain) is one. The V gene lost 4 bases and the J gene lost 4 bases, with 13 bases spanning the gap. CDR1 and CDR2 (germline): KGHSH, LQKENI. The CDR3 is 14 amino acids. These data are taken from a study of T cells in narcolepsy. Sequencing was performed with immunoSEQ multiplex PCR; in TCRdb, only in-frame clones are kept and a portion is missing. The repertoire holds just over 40,000 clones, with 88% as singletons. Source material: CD45RA- memory CD4+ T cells from PBMCs. The TCR sequence derives from a human donor with narcolepsy. The chain uses TRBV18 and TRBJ1-2; D call uncertain. The CDR3 region is CASSREGGGYGYTF. The CDR3 DNA reads as TGTGCCAGCTCACGTGAGGGTGGTGGCTATGGCTACACCTTC.